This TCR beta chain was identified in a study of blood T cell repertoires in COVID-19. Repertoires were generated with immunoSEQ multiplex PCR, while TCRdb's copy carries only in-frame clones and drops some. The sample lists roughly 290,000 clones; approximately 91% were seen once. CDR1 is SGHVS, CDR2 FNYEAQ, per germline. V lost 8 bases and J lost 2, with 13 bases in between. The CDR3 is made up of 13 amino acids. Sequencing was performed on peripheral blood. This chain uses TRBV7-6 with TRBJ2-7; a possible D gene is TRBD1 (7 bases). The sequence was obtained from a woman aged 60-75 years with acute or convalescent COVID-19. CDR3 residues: CASGDREAYEQYF. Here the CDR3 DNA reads TGTGCCAGCGGAGACAGGGAGGCCTACGAGCAGTACTTC. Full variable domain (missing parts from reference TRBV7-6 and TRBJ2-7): GAGVSQSPRYKVTKRGQDVALRCDPISGHVSLYWYRQALGQGPEFLTYFNYEAQQDKSGLPNDRFSAERPEGSISTLTIQRTEQRDSAMYRCASGDREAYEQYFGPGTRLTVT.